The 17 T cell receptor beta chains given below trace back to one sample, sequenced in a study of T cell clones after liver transplantation. Libraries were prepared by immunoSEQ multiplex PCR; TCRdb keeps only in-frame clonotypes and omits some of them. Of roughly 120,000 clones in the sample, over 75% were seen once. The material sequenced was CD4+ T cells from blood, taken 12 months after liver transplant. These receptors all stem from a human patient who received a liver transplant. Some T cells may possibly be graft donor cells.

This rearrangement joins TRBV19 to TRBJ1-5; tentative D call: TRBD1 (6 bases). Trimming cost V 7 bases and J 2 bases, with 15 bases left between them. The germline gives CDR1 LNHDA, CDR2 SQIVND (reference sequence). This CDR3 is 15 amino acids long. Here the CDR3 DNA reads TGTGCCAGTAAAACCCCGGGGGCAGGCAATCAGCCCCAGCATTTT. Translated: CASKTPGAGNQPQHF.

The V gene is TRBV5-4, the J gene TRBJ2-5; TRBD2 matches at 9 bases. J lost 4 bases, V lost 1 base, and 8 bases had no gene match. The length of the CDR3 is 16 residues. Germline V lookup: CDR1 SGHNT, CDR2 YYREEE (reference sequence). The CDR3 DNA sequence: TGTGCCAGCAGCTTGATTATAGCGGGAGCGGCAGAGACCCAGTACTTC. Its translation is CASSLIIAGAAETQYF. Full variable domain (rest looked up from reference TRBV5-4 and TRBJ2-5): ETGVTQSPTHLIKTRGQQVTLRCSSQSGHNTVSWYQQALGQGPQFIFQYYREEENGRGNFPPRFSGLQFPNYSSELNVNALELDDSALYLCASSLIIAGAAETQYFGPGTRLLVL.

CDR3 protein: CASSQTGQVDTQYF. The DNA of the CDR3 is TGTGCCAGCAGCCAGACAGGGCAGGTGGATACGCAGTATTTT. This chain connects TRBV7-3 to TRBJ2-3; 7 nucleotides line up with TRBD1. The CDR3 is 14 amino acids. Germline V gene lookup returns CDR1 SGHTA and CDR2 FQGTGA. The ends lost 5 bases at V and 6 bases at J; junction bases unmatched: 8.

There are a few counts of this clone. The chain couples TRBV10-3 to TRBJ2-5; maybe TRBD1 (5 bases). Trimming pared 3 bases from V and 1 base from J, leaving 9 bases between. The CDR3 has 14 amino acids. Per the germline V gene, CDR1 is ENHRY and CDR2 is SYGVKD. The CDR3: CAISEVGVQETQYF. The CDR3 region has the DNA TGTGCCATCAGTGAAGTAGGGGTCCAAGAGACCCAGTACTTC.

The gene calls are TRBV4-2 and TRBJ2-3, with 9 nucleotides matching TRBD2. The V gene's germline CDR1 is LGHNA and CDR2 YNFKEQ. The CDR3 covers 16 residues. Trimming at V came to 0 bases and at J to 3 bases, leaving 4 bases not matched to a gene. CDR3 loop: CASSQERGLATDTQYF. The CDR3 bases are TGTGCCAGCAGCCAAGAGAGGGGACTAGCAACAGATACGCAGTATTTT.

The V call is TRBV6-5, the J call TRBJ1-2; 9 positions agree with TRBD1. The length of the CDR3 is 14 residues. The V and J ends lost 6 bases and 4 bases, in that order; junction bases with no gene match: 6. Germline loops: CDR1 MNHEY, CDR2 SVGAGI. CDR3 residues: CASRATGGGYGYTF. The CDR3 DNA follows: TGTGCCAGCAGAGCTACAGGGGGCGGCTATGGCTACACCTTC.

This clone was seen a single time. The V and J genes are TRBV11-3 and TRBJ2-7; unclear D gene. The CDR3 has 13 amino acids. The V end was cut by 5 bases, the J end by 5 bases, with 13 bases between. Germline values: CDR1 SGHNT, CDR2 YENEEA. The CDR3 nucleotides are TGTGCCAGCAGCCCCCGTCAAGCCCACGAGCAGTACTTC. Amino acids: CASSPRQAHEQYF.

This clone was detected once. This chain joins TRBV5-1 and TRBJ2-7; 12 bases match TRBD1. The CDR3 contains 14 residues. From germline, CDR1 is SGHRS and CDR2 YFSETQ. J was trimmed by 5 bases and V by 3 bases; bases with no gene match: 3. As DNA, the CDR3 is TGCGCCAGCAGCTCGGGACAGGGGGCCCACGAGCAGTACTTC. This translates into CASSSGQGAHEQYF.

As regards this clone: This CDR3 is also generated by other DNA sequences in the sample. The chain recombines TRBV2 with TRBJ1-2, with TRBD1 as a possible D gene (6 bases). Per the germline V gene, CDR1 is SNHLY and CDR2 is FYNNEI. V shed 6 bases and J shed 5 bases, with 13 bases lying between them. This CDR3 spans 13 amino acids. CDR3 residues: CASSAGVGYGYTF. Written as DNA, the CDR3 is TGTGCCAGCAGCGCAGGGGTTGGGTATGGCTACACCTTC.

This clone was seen just once. V usage is TRBV11-3 and J usage is TRBJ2-5; no firm D call. Per germline, CDR1 SGHNT and CDR2 YENEEA. The CDR3 is 15 amino acids. V was pared by 0 bases and J by 5 bases, with 13 bases between. DNA of the CDR3: TGTGCCAGCAGCTTAGAGGGTAGTCGGGTGGAGACCCAGTACTTC. Translated, it gives CASSLEGSRVETQYF.

The CDR3 DNA reads TGTGCCAGCTCACCACCTAACCTCCCCTACGAGCAGTACTTC. It encodes CASSPPNLPYEQYF. The chain carries TRBV18 and TRBJ2-7; D uncertain. With 0 bases removed from V and 2 bases from J, the gap between germline ends came to 8 bases. This CDR3 spans 14 amino acids. Germline loops: CDR1 KGHSH, CDR2 LQKENI.

Points on this clone: This CDR3 is also generated by other DNA sequences in the sample. V is TRBV6-5 and J is TRBJ2-3; unclear D gene. The V and J ends lost 0 bases and 1 base respectively, with 5 bases between them. The CDR3 has 14 residues. Germline V CDR1 and CDR2: MNHEY, SVGAGI. This CDR3 is CASSYSFGTDTQYF. The CDR3 nucleotides are TGTGCCAGCAGTTACTCGTTCGGCACAGATACGCAGTATTTT.

The chain uses TRBV5-1 and TRBJ2-7; 8 bases are a match to TRBD2. V shed 4 bases, J shed 7 bases, and the junction held 22 bases outside the gene matches. CDR1 SGHRS and CDR2 YFSETQ come from the germline V gene. This CDR3 has 18 residues. The CDR3, as DNA: TGCGCCAGCAGCACCGTTGCGTCGGGGGGGATATCGTTGAGTGAGCAGTACTTC. This gives the protein CASSTVASGGISLSEQYF.

The chain carries TRBV18 and TRBJ2-2; D gene unclear. The CDR3 sequence is 14 residues long. Trimming removed 3 bases from V and 6 bases from J, with 11 bases in between. Germline CDR1 and CDR2: KGHSH and LQKENI. As DNA, the CDR3 is TGTGCCAGCTCACCGCTCGATGGATCCGGGGAGCTGTTTTTT. Translation gives CASSPLDGSGELFF. The whole variable domain, filled in from reference TRBV18 and TRBJ2-2, reads NAGVMQNPRHLVRRRGQEARLRCSPMKGHSHVYWYRQLPEEGLKFMVYLQKENIIDESGMPKERFSAEFPKEGPSILRIQQVVRGDSAAYFCASSPLDGSGELFFGEGSRLTVL.

The chain links TRBV9 to TRBJ2-7; a possible D gene is TRBD2 (6 bases). The germline V and J ends were trimmed by 4 bases and 3 bases, with 17 bases remaining between them. Germline CDR1 is SGDLS and CDR2 is YYNGEE. There are 15 residues in the CDR3. The DNA for the CDR3 is TGTGCCAGCAGCCTCGATGGCGGGACTTACTACGAGCAGTACTTC. It translates to CASSLDGGTYYEQYF.

This chain joins TRBV2 and TRBJ2-1, with 10 bases aligning to TRBD1. The germline V gene encodes CDR1 SNHLY and CDR2 FYNNEI. V lost 10 bases and J lost 8; bases outside the gene matches: 8. This CDR3 spans 13 amino acids. The CDR3 loop is CANRQGAMDEQFF. The CDR3, as DNA: TGTGCCAACCGACAGGGGGCTATGGATGAGCAGTTCTTC.

This chain uses TRBV18 with TRBJ1-2; D unresolved. CDR3 length: 17 residues. CDR1 and CDR2 (germline): KGHSH, LQKENI. V was clipped by 3 bases and J by 5 bases, with 22 bases between them. CDR3 in amino acids: CASSPSIIRTGGYGYTF. As DNA, the CDR3 is TGTGCCAGCTCACCCTCCATTATTAGAACTGGCGGGTATGGCTACACCTTC.